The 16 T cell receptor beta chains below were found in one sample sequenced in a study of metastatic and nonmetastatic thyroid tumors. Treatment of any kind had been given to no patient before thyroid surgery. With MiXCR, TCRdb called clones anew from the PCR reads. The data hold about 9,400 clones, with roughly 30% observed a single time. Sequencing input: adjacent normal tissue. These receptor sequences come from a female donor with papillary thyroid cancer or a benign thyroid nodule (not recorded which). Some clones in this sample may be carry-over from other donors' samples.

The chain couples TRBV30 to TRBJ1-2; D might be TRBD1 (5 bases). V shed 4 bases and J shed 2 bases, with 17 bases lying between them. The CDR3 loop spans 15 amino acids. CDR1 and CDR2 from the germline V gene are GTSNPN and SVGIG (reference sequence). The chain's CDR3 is CAWNGVVKGNYGYTF. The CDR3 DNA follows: TGTGCCTGGAACGGGGTGGTAAAGGGGAACTATGGCTACACCTTC.

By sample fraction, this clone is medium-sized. CDR3 protein: CASSLEGSYNEQFF. The CDR3 nucleotides are TGCGCCAGCAGCTTGGAGGGGTCCTACAATGAGCAGTTCTTC. The chain combines TRBV5-1 with TRBJ2-1, with a weak D call TRBD1 (5 bases). CDR1 is SGHRS, CDR2 YFSETQ, per germline. Trimming left V 0 bases short and J 1 base short, with 5 bases between. The CDR3 spans 14 residues.

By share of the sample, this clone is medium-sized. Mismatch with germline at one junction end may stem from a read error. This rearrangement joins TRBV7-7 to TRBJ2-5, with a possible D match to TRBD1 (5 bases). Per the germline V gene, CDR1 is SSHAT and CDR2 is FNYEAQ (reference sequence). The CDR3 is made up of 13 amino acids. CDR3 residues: CASSIDSRETQYF. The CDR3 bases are TGTGCTAGCAGCATCGACAGTCGCGAGACCCAGTACTTC.

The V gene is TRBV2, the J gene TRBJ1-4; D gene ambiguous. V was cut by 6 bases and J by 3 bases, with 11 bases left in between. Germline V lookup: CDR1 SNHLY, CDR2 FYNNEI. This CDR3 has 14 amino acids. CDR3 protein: CASSPSVANEKLFF. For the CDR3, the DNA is TGTGCCAGCAGCCCCTCTGTCGCTAATGAAAAACTGTTTTTT.

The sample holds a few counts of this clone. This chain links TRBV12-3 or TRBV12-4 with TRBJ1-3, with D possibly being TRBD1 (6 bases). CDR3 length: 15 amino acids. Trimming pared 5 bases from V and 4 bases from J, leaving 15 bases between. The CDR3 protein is CASSVSGAGGNTIYF. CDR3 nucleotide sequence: TGTGCCAGCAGTGTCTCGGGGGCTGGAGGAAACACCATATATTTT.

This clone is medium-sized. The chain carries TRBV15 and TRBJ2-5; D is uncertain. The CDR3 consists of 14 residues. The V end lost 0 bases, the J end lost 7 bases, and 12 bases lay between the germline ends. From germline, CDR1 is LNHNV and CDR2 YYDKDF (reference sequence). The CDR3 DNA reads TGTGCCACCAGCAGAGATGCGGTTACGGGGACCCAGTACTTC. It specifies CATSRDAVTGTQYF.

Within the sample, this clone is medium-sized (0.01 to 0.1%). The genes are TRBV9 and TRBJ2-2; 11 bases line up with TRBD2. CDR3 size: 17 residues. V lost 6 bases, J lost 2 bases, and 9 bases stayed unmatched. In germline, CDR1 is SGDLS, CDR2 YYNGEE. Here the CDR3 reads CASTPIGLAGNTGELFF. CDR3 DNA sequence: TGTGCCAGCACCCCAATCGGACTAGCGGGCAACACCGGGGAGCTGTTTTTT. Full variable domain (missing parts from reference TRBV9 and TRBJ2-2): DSGVTQTPKHLITATGQRVTLRCSPRSGDLSVYWYQQSLDQGLQFLIQYYNGEERAKGNILERFSAQQFPDLHSELNLSSLELGDSALYFCASTPIGLAGNTGELFFGEGSRLTVL.

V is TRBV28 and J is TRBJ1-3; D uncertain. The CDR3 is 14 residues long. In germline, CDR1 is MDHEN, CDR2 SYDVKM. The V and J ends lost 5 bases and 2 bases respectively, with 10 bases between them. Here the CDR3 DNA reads TGTGCCAGCAGTGTGACTACCCCTGGAAACACCATATATTTT. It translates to CASSVTTPGNTIYF.

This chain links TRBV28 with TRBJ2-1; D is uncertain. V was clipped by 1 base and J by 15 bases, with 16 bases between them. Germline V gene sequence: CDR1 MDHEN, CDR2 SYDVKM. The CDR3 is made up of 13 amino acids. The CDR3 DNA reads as TGTGCCAGCAGTTTATTGTCTAGGGATAGTCCGTTCTTC. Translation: CASSLLSRDSPFF.

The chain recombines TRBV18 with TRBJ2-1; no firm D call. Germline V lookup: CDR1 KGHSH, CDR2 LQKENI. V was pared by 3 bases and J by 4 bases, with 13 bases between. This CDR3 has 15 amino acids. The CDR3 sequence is CASSPMSKDYNEQFF. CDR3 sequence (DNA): TGTGCCAGCTCACCGATGTCTAAGGATTACAATGAGCAGTTCTTC.

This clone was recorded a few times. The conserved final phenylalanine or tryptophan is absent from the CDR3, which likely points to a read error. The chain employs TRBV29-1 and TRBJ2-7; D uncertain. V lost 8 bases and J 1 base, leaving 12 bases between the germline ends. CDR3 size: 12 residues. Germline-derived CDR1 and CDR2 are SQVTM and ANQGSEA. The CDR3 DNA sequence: TGCAGCTCCTTGGACGGGTCCTACGAGCAGTACTCC. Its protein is CSSLDGSYEQYS.

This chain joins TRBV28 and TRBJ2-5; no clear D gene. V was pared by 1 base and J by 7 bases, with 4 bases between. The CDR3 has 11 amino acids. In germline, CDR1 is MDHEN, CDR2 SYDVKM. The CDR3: CASSLSGTQYF. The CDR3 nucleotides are TGTGCCAGCAGTTTATCCGGGACCCAGTACTTC.

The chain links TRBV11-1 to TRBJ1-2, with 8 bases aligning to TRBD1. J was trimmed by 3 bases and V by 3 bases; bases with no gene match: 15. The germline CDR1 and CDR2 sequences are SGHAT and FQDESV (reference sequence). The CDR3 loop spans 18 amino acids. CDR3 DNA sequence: TGTGCCAGCAGCTTTTCCTCTTTGGGACAGGCGGGGGACTATGGCTACACCTTC. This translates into CASSFSSLGQAGDYGYTF. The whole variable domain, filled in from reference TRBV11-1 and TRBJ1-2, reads EAEVAQSPRYKITEKSQAVAFWCDPISGHATLYWYRQILGQGPELLVQFQDESVVDDSQLPKDRFSAERLKGVDSTLKIQPAELGDSAMYLCASSFSSLGQAGDYGYTFGSGTRLTVV.

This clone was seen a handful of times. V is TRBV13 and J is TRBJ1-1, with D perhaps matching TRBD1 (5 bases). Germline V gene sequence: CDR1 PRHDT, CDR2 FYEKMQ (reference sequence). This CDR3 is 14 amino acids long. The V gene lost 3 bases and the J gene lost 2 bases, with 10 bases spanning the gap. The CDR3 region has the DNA TGTGCCAGCAGCTTTGGGGGGGACAACACTGAAGCTTTCTTT. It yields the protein CASSFGGDNTEAFF.

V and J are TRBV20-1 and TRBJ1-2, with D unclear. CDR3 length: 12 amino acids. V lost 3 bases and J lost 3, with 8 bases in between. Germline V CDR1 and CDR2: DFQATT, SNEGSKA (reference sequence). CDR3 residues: CSASHGDYGYTF. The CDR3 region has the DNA TGCAGTGCTAGTCACGGGGACTATGGCTACACCTTC.

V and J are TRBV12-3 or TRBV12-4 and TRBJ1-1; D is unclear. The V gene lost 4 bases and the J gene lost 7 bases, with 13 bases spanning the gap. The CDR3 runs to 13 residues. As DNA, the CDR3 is TGTGCCAGCAGTTCCCACACCGCGATTGAAGCTTTCTTT. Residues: CASSSHTAIEAFF.